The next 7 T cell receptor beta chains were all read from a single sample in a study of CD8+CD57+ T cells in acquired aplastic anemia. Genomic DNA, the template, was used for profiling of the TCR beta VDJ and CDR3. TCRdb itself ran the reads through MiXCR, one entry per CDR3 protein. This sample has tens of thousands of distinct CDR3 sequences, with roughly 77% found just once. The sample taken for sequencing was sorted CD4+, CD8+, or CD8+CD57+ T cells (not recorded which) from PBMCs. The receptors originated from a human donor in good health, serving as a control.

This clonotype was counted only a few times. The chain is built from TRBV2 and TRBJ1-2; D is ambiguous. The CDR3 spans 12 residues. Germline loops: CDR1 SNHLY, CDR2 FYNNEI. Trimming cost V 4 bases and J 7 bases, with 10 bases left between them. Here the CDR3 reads CASSVITGGYTF. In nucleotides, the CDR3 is TGTGCCAGCAGTGTGATAACTGGTGGCTACACCTTC.

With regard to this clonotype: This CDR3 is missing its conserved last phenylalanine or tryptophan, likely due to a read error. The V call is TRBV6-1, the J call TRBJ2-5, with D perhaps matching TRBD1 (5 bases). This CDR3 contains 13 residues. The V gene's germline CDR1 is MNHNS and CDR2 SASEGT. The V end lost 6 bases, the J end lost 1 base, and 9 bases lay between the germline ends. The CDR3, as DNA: TGTGCCAGCAGCACAGGCTTCCAAGAGACCCAGTACCTC. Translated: CASSTGFQETQYL.

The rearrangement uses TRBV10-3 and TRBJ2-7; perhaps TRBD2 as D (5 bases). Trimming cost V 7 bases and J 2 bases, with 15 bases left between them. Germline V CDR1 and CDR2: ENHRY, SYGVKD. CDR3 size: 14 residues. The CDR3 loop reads CAIKMSGSAYEQYF. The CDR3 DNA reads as TGTGCCATCAAGATGTCGGGAAGCGCCTACGAGCAGTACTTC.

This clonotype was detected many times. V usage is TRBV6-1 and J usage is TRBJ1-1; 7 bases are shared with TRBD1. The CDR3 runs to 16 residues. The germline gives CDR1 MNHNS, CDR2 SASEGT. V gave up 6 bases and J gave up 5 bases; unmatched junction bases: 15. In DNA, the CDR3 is TGTGCCAGCAGCGACAGGGCGGCGTTCATGGAGACTGAAGCTTTCTTT. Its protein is CASSDRAAFMETEAFF.

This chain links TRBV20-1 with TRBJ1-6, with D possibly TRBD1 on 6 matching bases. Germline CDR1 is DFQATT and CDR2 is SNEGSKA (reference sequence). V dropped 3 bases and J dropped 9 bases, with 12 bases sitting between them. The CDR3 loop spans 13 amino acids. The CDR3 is CSARDSSGSPLHF. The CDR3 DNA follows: TGCAGTGCTAGGGACAGTTCGGGTTCACCCCTCCACTTT.

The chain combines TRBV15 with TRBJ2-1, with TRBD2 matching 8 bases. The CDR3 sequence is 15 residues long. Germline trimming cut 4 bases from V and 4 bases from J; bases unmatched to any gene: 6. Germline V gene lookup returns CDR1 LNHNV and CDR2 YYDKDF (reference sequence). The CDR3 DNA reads TGTGCCACCAGCATCGGGCGGGGGGAGTACAATGAGCAGTTCTTC. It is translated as CATSIGRGEYNEQFF. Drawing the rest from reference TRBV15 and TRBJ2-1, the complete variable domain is DAMVIQNPRYQVTQFGKPVTLSCSQTLNHNVMYWYQQKSSQAPKLLFHYYDKDFNNEADTPDNFQSRRPNTSFCFLDIRSPGLGDTAMYLCATSIGRGEYNEQFFGPGTRLTVL.

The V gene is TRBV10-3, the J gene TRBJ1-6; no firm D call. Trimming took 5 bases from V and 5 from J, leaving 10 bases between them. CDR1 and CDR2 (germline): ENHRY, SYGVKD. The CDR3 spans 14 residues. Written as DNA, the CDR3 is TGTGCCATCAGTCCTCAGGAGAATAATTCACCCCTCCACTTT. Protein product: CAISPQENNSPLHF.